One sample yielded the 22 T cell receptor beta chains listed below, sequenced in a study of blood T cell repertoires in COVID-19. Produced via immunoSEQ multiplex PCR; TCRdb's table is partial and in-frame only. There are roughly 300,000 clones in the sample; about 87% occur only once, and approximately 7.8% lies in the top ten. The sample comprised peripheral blood. The receptors come from a woman aged 45-65 years who had recovered from COVID-19.

This clone came up once. Relative to the germline gene, one junction end is altered; a read error may explain this. The V gene is TRBV24-1, the J gene TRBJ2-1; D may be TRBD2 (5 bases). The CDR3 runs 16 residues. CDR1 and CDR2 (germline): KGHDR, SFDVKD. The CDR3 sequence: CATSDYAKDSNNEQFF. The CDR3 bases are TGTGCCACCAGTGATTATGCCAAGGACTCCAACAATGAGCAGTTCTTC.

This rearrangement joins TRBV5-4 to TRBJ1-2, with D hard to call. The CDR3 is 10 amino acids. Trimming removed 8 bases at V and 8 bases at J, with 10 bases between. Germline CDR1 SGHNT, CDR2 YYREEE (reference sequence). CDR3 coding DNA: TGTGCCAGTATGAGGAGGGGCTACACCTTC. The encoded protein is CASMRRGYTF. The whole variable domain, remainder taken from reference TRBV5-4 and TRBJ1-2, is ETGVTQSPTHLIKTRGQQVTLRCSSQSGHNTVSWYQQALGQGPQFIFQYYREEENGRGNFPPRFSGLQFPNYSSELNVNALELDDSALYLCASMRRGYTFGSGTRLTVV.

This clone was found many times. The chain combines TRBV27 with TRBJ2-1, with TRBD1 matching 9 bases. This CDR3 has 14 amino acids. In germline, CDR1 is MNHEY, CDR2 SMNVEV (reference sequence). Trimming at V came to 2 bases and at J to 7 bases, leaving 3 bases not matched to a gene. This CDR3 reads CASSLGTGWNEQFF. CDR3 sequence (DNA): TGTGCCAGCAGTTTAGGGACAGGGTGGAATGAGCAGTTCTTC.

The V call is TRBV24-1, the J call TRBJ2-5; 8 bases are shared with TRBD1. Germline assignment: CDR1 KGHDR and CDR2 SFDVKD. This CDR3 contains 15 residues. V was clipped by 4 bases and J by 4 bases; unmatched bases: 7. CDR3: CATSDSTGAVETQYF. The CDR3 DNA sequence: TGTGCCACCAGTGACTCGACAGGGGCAGTAGAGACCCAGTACTTC.

This clone came up once. Other DNA sequences from this sample encode an identical CDR3 as well. The chain has TRBV7-2 and TRBJ2-1; D might be TRBD1 (5 bases). With 5 bases removed from V and 3 bases from J, the gap between germline ends came to 8 bases. This CDR3 has 13 amino acids. The germline gives CDR1 SGHTA, CDR2 FQGNSA. CDR3 DNA sequence: TGTGCCAGCAGCCTCGACAGCTACAATGAGCAGTTCTTC. Protein: CASSLDSYNEQFF.

V and J are TRBV18 and TRBJ1-5, with a tentative D call TRBD1 (6 bases). The CDR3 has 16 residues. V lost 0 bases and J 0 bases, leaving 9 bases between the germline ends. CDR1 KGHSH and CDR2 LQKENI come from the germline V gene. Here the CDR3 reads CASSPPQDSSNQPQHF. CDR3 coding DNA: TGTGCCAGCTCACCACCCCAGGACAGTAGCAATCAGCCCCAGCATTTT. Complete variable domain (other parts from reference TRBV18 and TRBJ1-5): NAGVMQNPRHLVRRRGQEARLRCSPMKGHSHVYWYRQLPEEGLKFMVYLQKENIIDESGMPKERFSAEFPKEGPSILRIQQVVRGDSAAYFCASSPPQDSSNQPQHFGDGTRLSIL.

The rearrangement uses TRBV28 and TRBJ1-2; 10 nucleotides line up with TRBD1. With 6 bases clipped from V and 0 bases from J, the junction kept 22 bases outside the gene matches. Germline V lookup: CDR1 MDHEN, CDR2 SYDVKM. The CDR3 spans 21 residues. The CDR3 DNA reads as TGTGCCAGCAGAATAGTGGGAGCCGAGTGGGACAGGGGTAAGCCTAACTATGGCTACACCTTC. Encoded protein: CASRIVGAEWDRGKPNYGYTF.

The chain uses TRBV7-7 and TRBJ1-1, with D perhaps matching TRBD1 (5 bases). Germline assignment: CDR1 SSHAT and CDR2 FNYEAQ (reference sequence). This CDR3 is built from 20 residues. V lost 2 bases and J lost 0, with 25 bases in between. The CDR3 protein is CASSLRGTNHRPSMNTEAFF. CDR3 coding DNA: TGTGCCAGCAGCTTACGCGGGACCAACCACCGACCATCAATGAACACTGAAGCTTTCTTT.

This clone was recorded a few times. The chain joins TRBV7-2 to TRBJ2-1; 11 bases line up with TRBD2. This CDR3 spans 17 amino acids. Germline assignment: CDR1 SGHTA and CDR2 FQGNSA. The V gene end was trimmed by 5 bases and the J gene end by 9 bases; junction bases not matched to a gene: 15. The CDR3 region has the DNA TGTGCCAGCAGCCTAGGACTAGCGGGCCGCTCCAATTCTGAGCAGTTCTTC. It is translated as CASSLGLAGRSNSEQFF.

This clone was recorded once. The chain recombines TRBV2 with TRBJ2-2, with TRBD2 matching over 11 bases. CDR1 and CDR2 from the germline V gene are SNHLY and FYNNEI. This CDR3 has 16 amino acids. The J segment lost 7 bases and the V segment lost 2 bases, leaving 6 bases of the junction unmatched. CDR3 nucleotide sequence: TGTGCCAGCAGTGAATCTAGCGGGGGGTCTAGCGGGGAGCTGTTTTTT. Translating it yields CASSESSGGSSGELFF. The variable domain in full, completed from reference TRBV2 and TRBJ2-2, reads EPEVTQTPSHQVTQMGQEVILRCVPISNHLYFYWYRQILGQKVEFLVSFYNNEISEKSEIFDDQFSVERPDGSNFTLKIRSTKLEDSAMYFCASSESSGGSSGELFFGEGSRLTVL.

V and J are TRBV7-9 and TRBJ2-1, with 8 bases fitting TRBD1. The V and J ends lost 5 bases and 4 bases, in that order; junction bases with no gene match: 7. Germline assignment: CDR1 SEHNR and CDR2 FQNEAQ (reference sequence). This CDR3 spans 15 amino acids. The CDR3 loop is CASSARQGFYNEQFF. The CDR3, as DNA: TGTGCCAGCAGCGCCCGACAGGGGTTTTACAATGAGCAGTTCTTC.

This clone was found once. CDR3 nucleotide sequence: TGTGCCAGCAGCTCGGGGACAGGGAGCTATGGCTACACCTTC. Protein: CASSSGTGSYGYTF. The rearrangement links TRBV7-2 to TRBJ1-2, with TRBD1 matching over 9 bases. The length of the CDR3 is 14 residues. J lost 4 bases, V lost 4 bases, and 4 bases had no gene match. Germline V gives CDR1 SGHTA, CDR2 FQGNSA.

This clone has just a few counts. V usage is TRBV7-2 and J usage is TRBJ2-5; 14 nucleotides agree with TRBD2. Losses at the gene ends were 5 bases for V and 9 bases for J; bases not matched to a gene: 11. The CDR3 contains 16 residues. Germline CDR1 SGHTA, CDR2 FQGNSA. DNA of the CDR3: TGTGCCAGCAGCACGGGACTAGCGGGAGCGCCTAGGGCCCAGTACTTC. It yields the protein CASSTGLAGAPRAQYF.

This chain uses TRBV7-2 with TRBJ2-3, with 13 bases aligning to TRBD2. The CDR3 has 15 amino acids. V trimming: 5 bases; J trimming: 5 bases; junction bases outside the gene matches: 4. From germline, CDR1 is SGHTA and CDR2 FQGNSA. The CDR3 loop reads CASSTGLAGEDTQYF. The DNA of the CDR3 is TGTGCCAGCAGCACCGGACTAGCGGGGGAAGATACGCAGTATTTT.

The J gene is TRBJ1-1, the V gene TRBV30; 9 bases align to TRBD1. V lost 4 bases to trimming and J lost 5 bases; unmatched junction nucleotides: 8. The CDR3 is made up of 14 amino acids. CDR1 and CDR2 from the germline V gene are GTSNPN and SVGIG (reference sequence). CDR3 DNA sequence: TGTGCCTGGAAACCCATTGGACAGGGGACTGAAGCTTTCTTT. Translation: CAWKPIGQGTEAFF.

The chain links TRBV2 to TRBJ1-5; a possible D gene is TRBD1 (6 bases). Germline CDR1 reads SNHLY; CDR2 reads FYNNEI. The V end was cut by 6 bases, the J end by 7 bases, with 16 bases between. This CDR3 spans 14 amino acids. CDR3 DNA: TGTGCCAGCAGAGACAACAGGGCCAGCCAGCCCCAGCATTTT. It codes for CASRDNRASQPQHF. Full variable domain (outside the CDR3, taken from reference TRBV2 and TRBJ1-5): EPEVTQTPSHQVTQMGQEVILRCVPISNHLYFYWYRQILGQKVEFLVSFYNNEISEKSEIFDDQFSVERPDGSNFTLKIRSTKLEDSAMYFCASRDNRASQPQHFGDGTRLSIL.

The V call is TRBV6-2 or TRBV6-3, the J call TRBJ2-5; TRBD2 aligns across 9 bases. Germline CDR1 and CDR2: MNHEY and SVGEGT. With V trimmed by 5 bases and J by 5 bases, 9 bases remained unmatched. The CDR3 spans 15 residues. Here the CDR3 DNA reads TGTGCCAGCAGTCCCGGGACTAGCCTTACGGAGACCCAGTACTTC. It translates to CASSPGTSLTETQYF.

The chain uses TRBV4-1 and TRBJ1-5; 9 positions agree with TRBD1. V lost 1 base and J lost 5; bases outside the gene matches: 3. The germline CDR1 and CDR2 sequences are MGHRA and YSYEKL. The CDR3 is 15 amino acids. CDR3: CASSQVTGGDQPQHF. CDR3 nucleotides: TGCGCCAGCAGCCAAGTGACAGGGGGAGATCAGCCCCAGCATTTT.

The gene calls are TRBV18 and TRBJ1-1; 8 positions agree with TRBD1. CDR1 KGHSH and CDR2 LQKENI come from the germline V gene. CDR3 length: 14 amino acids. V was clipped by 7 bases and J by 1 base; unmatched bases: 5. CDR3: CASFPGQGNTEAFF. In nucleotides, the CDR3 is TGTGCCAGCTTCCCCGGACAGGGGAACACTGAAGCTTTCTTT.

J is TRBJ2-1 and V is TRBV4-3; possibly TRBD1 for D (6 bases). CDR1 and CDR2 (germline): LGHNA, YSLEER. This CDR3 spans 15 amino acids. V lost 2 bases and J lost 0, with 8 bases in between. The CDR3: CASSQHRVSYNEQFF. The CDR3 nucleotides are TGCGCCAGCAGCCAACACAGGGTCTCCTACAATGAGCAGTTCTTC.

The chain uses TRBV4-1 and TRBJ2-7; possible D gene TRBD1, 6 bases. Trimming took off 5 bases at V and 3 bases at J, with 14 bases between the two ends. This CDR3 has 14 residues. The germline V gene has CDR1 MGHRA and CDR2 YSYEKL. The CDR3 DNA reads TGCGCCAGCAGCGGAATAGAACAGGGCTACGAGCAGTACTTC. Amino acids: CASSGIEQGYEQYF.

The rearrangement joins TRBV9 to TRBJ2-7; 10 bases are a match to TRBD1. Unmatched junction bases numbered 4, after V lost 0 bases and J lost 7 bases. Germline CDR1 SGDLS, CDR2 YYNGEE. The CDR3 has 14 residues. The CDR3 here is CASSVGGQGGEQYF. The DNA for the CDR3 is TGTGCCAGCAGCGTAGGAGGACAGGGGGGGGAGCAGTACTTC.